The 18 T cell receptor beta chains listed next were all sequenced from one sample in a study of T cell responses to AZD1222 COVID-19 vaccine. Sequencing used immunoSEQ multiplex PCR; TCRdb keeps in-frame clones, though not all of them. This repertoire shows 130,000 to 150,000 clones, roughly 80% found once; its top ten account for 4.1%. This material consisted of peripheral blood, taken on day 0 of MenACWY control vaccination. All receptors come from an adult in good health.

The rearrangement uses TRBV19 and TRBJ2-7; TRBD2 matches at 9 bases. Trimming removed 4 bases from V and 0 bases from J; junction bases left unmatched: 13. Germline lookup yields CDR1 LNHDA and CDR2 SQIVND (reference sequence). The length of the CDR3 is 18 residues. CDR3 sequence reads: CASSTTSMTSGSSYEQYF. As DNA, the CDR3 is TGTGCCAGTAGTACGACCTCCATGACTAGCGGTAGCTCCTACGAGCAGTACTTC.

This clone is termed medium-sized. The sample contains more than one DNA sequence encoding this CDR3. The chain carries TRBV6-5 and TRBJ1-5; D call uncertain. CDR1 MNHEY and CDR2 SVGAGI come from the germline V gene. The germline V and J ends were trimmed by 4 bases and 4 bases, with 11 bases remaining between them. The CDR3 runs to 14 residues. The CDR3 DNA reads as TGTGCCAGCAGTTCCCACCCCGTTAATCAGCCCCAGCATTTT. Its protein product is CASSSHPVNQPQHF.

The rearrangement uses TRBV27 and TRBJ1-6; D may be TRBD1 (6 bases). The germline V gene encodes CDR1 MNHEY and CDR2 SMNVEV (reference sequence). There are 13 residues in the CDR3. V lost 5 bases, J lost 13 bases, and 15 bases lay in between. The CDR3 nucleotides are TGTGCCAGCAGTCCGCGGACAGCTTGGCCCCTCCACTTT. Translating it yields CASSPRTAWPLHF.

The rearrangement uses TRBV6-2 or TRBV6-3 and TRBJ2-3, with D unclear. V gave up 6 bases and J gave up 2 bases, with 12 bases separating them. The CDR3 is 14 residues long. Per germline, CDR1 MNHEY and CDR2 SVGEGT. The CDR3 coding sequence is TGTGCCAGCAGCCCGACTCTCCCCACAGATACGCAGTATTTT. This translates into CASSPTLPTDTQYF.

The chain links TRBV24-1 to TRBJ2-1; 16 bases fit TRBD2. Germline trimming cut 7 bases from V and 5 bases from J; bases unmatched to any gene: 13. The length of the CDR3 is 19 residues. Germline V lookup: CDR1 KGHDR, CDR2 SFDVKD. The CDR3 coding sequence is TGTGCCACCAGCGACCCCCCGGGACTAGCGGGGGGGCCACACAATGAGCAGTTCTTC. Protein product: CATSDPPGLAGGPHNEQFF.

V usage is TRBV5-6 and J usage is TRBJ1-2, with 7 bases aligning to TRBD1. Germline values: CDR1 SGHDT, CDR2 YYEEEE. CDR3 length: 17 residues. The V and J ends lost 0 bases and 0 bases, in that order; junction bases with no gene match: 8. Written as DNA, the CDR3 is TGTGCCAGCAGCTTGGACGGGACAGTCCTTACTAACTATGGCTACACCTTC. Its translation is CASSLDGTVLTNYGYTF.

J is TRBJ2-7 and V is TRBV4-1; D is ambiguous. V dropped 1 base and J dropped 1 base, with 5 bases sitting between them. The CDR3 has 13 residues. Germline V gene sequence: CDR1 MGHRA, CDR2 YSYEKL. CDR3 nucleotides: TGCGCCAGCAGCCAAGCTACATCCTACGAGCAGTACTTC. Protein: CASSQATSYEQYF.

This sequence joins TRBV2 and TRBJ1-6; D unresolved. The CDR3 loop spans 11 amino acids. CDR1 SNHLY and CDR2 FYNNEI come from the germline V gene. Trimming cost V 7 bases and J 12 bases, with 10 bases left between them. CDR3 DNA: TGTGCCAGCAACGCTGGAGAACCCCTCCACTTT. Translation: CASNAGEPLHF.

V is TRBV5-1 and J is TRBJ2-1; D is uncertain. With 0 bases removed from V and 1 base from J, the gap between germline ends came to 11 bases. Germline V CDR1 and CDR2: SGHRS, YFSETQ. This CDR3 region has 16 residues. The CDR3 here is CASSLDPVGSYNEQFF. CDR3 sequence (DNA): TGCGCCAGCAGCTTGGATCCCGTTGGGTCCTACAATGAGCAGTTCTTC. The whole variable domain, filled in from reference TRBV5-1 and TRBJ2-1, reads KAGVTQTPRYLIKTRGQQVTLSCSPISGHRSVSWYQQTPGQGLQFLFEYFSETQRNKGNFPGRFSGRQFSNSRSEMNVSTLELGDSALYLCASSLDPVGSYNEQFFGPGTRLTVL.

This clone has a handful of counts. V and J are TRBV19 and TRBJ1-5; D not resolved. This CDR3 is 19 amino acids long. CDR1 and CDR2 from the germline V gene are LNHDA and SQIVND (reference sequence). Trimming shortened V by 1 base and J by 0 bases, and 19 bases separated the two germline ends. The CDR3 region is CASSIVTSLGRVSNQPQHF. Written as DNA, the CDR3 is TGTGCCAGTAGTATAGTAACTTCCCTCGGGCGGGTTAGCAATCAGCCCCAGCATTTT.

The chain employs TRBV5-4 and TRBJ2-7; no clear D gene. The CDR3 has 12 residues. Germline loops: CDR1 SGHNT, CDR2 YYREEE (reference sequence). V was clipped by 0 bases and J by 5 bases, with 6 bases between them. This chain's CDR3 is CASSLAQDEQYF. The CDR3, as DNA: TGTGCCAGCAGCTTGGCTCAGGACGAGCAGTACTTC.

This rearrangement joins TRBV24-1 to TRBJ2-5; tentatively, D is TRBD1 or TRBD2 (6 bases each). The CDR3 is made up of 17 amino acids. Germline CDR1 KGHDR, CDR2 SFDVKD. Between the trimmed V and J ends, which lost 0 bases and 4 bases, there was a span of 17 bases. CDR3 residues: CATSDLRRGLGGETQYF. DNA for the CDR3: TGTGCCACCAGTGATTTGCGGAGGGGTTTAGGGGGAGAGACCCAGTACTTC.

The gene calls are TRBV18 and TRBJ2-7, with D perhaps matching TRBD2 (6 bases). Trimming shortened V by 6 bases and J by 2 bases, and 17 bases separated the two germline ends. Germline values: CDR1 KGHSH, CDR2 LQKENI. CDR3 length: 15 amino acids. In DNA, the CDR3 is TGTGCCAGCTCTCTTCCGGGACTGGATGCCTACGAGCAGTACTTC. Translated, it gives CASSLPGLDAYEQYF.

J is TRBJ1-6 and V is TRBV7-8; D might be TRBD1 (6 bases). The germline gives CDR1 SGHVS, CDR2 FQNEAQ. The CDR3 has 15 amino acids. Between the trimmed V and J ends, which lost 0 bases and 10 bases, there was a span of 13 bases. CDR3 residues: CASSLAGDRISPLHF. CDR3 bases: TGTGCCAGCAGCTTAGCGGGAGACAGGATCTCACCCCTCCACTTT. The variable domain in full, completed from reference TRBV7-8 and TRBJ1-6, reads GAGVSQSPRYKVAKRGQDVALRCDPISGHVSLFWYQQALGQGPEFLTYFQNEAQLDKSGLPSDRFFAERPEGSVSTLKIQRTQQEDSAVYLCASSLAGDRISPLHFGNGTRLTVT.

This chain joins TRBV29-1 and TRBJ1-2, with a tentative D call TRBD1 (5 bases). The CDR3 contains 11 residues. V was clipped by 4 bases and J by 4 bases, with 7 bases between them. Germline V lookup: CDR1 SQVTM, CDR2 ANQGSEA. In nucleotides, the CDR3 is TGCAGCGTTGGTGACAGCTATGGCTACACCTTC. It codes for CSVGDSYGYTF. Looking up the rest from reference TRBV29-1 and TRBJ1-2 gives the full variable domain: SAVISQKPSRDICQRGTSLTIQCQVDSQVTMMFWYRQQPGQSLTLIATANQGSEATYESGFVIDKFPISRPNLTFSTLTVSNMSPEDSSIYLCSVGDSYGYTFGSGTRLTVV.

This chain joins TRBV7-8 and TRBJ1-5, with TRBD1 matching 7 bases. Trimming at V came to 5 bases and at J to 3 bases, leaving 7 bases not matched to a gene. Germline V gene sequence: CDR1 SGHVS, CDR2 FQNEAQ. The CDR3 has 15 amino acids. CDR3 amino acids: CASSRDRLPNQPQHF. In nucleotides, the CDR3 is TGTGCCAGCAGCCGGGACAGACTGCCCAATCAGCCCCAGCATTTT. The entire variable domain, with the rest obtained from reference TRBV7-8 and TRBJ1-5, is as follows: GAGVSQSPRYKVAKRGQDVALRCDPISGHVSLFWYQQALGQGPEFLTYFQNEAQLDKSGLPSDRFFAERPEGSVSTLKIQRTQQEDSAVYLCASSRDRLPNQPQHFGDGTRLSIL.

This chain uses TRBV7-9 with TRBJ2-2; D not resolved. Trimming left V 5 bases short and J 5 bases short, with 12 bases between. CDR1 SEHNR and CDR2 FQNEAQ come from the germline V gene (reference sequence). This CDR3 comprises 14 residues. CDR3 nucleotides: TGTGCCAGCAGCCCCCCAGGTTGGACCGGGGAGCTGTTTTTT. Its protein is CASSPPGWTGELFF.

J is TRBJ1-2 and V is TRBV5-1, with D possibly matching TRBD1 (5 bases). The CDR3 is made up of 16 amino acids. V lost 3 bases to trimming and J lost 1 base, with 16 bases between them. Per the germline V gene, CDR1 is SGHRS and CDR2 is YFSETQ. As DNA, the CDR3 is TGCGCCAGCAGCTCGCAACCGGGACCGCGTAACTATGGCTACACCTTC. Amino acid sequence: CASSSQPGPRNYGYTF.